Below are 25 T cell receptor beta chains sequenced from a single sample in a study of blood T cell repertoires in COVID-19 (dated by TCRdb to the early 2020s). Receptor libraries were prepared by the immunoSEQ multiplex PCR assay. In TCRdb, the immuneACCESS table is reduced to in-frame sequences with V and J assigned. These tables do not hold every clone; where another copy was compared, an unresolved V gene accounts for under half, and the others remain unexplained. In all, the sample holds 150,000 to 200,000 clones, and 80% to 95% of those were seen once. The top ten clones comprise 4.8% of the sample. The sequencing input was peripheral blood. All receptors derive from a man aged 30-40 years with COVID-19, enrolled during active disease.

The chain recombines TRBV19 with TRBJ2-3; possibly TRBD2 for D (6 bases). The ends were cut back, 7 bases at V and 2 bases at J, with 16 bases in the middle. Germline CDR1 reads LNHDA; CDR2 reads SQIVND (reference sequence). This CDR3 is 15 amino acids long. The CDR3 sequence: CASTAGVLHTDTQYF. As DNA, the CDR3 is TGTGCCAGTACAGCGGGCGTACTACACACAGATACGCAGTATTTT.

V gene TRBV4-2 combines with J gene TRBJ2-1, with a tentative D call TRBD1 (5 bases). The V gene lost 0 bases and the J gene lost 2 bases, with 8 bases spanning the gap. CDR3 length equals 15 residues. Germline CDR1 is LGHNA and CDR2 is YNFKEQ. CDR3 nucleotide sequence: TGTGCCAGCAGCCAAGACAGGGTTCCCTACAATGAGCAGTTCTTC. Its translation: CASSQDRVPYNEQFF.

The CDR3: CASGSSSYEQYF. CDR3 bases: TGTGCCAGCGGCTCTTCCTCCTACGAGCAGTACTTC. This chain joins TRBV6-5 and TRBJ2-7; no definite D call. Between the trimmed V and J ends, which lost 8 bases and 0 bases, there was a span of 8 bases. Germline values: CDR1 MNHEY, CDR2 SVGAGI. This CDR3 is 12 amino acids long.

CDR3 nucleotides: TGTGCCAGCAGTGGCAGGGCTGTGGCTGGCTACACCTTC. Amino acid sequence: CASSGRAVAGYTF. The chain joins TRBV2 to TRBJ1-2; the D gene is possibly TRBD1 (5 bases). Germline assignment: CDR1 SNHLY and CDR2 FYNNEI. Trimming cost V 4 bases and J 7 bases, with 13 bases left between them. The CDR3 consists of 13 residues.

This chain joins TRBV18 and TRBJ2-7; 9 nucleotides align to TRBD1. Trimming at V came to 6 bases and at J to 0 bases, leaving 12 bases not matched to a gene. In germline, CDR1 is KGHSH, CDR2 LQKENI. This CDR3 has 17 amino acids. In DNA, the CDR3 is TGTGCCAGCTCGGGCGGACAGGGGCTGAGGAACTCCTACGAGCAGTACTTC. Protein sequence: CASSGGQGLRNSYEQYF.

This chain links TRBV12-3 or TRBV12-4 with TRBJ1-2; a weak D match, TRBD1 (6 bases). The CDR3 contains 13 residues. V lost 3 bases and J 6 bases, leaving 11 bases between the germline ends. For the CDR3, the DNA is TGTGCCAGCAGTTTGGGACACGGTAATGGCTACACCTTC. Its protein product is CASSLGHGNGYTF.

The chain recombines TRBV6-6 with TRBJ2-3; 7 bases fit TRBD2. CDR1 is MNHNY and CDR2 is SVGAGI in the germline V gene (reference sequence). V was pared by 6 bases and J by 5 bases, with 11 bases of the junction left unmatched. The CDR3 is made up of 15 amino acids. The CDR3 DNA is TGTGCCAGCAGAGGGGTGGCGGGAGAGGGAGATACGCAGTATTTT. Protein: CASRGVAGEGDTQYF.

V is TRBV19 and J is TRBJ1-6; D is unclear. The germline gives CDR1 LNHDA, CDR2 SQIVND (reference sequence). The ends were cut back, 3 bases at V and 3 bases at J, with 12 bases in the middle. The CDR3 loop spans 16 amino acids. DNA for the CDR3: TGTGCCAGTAGTATCACCAGAACCCTCTATAATTCACCCCTCCACTTT. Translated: CASSITRTLYNSPLHF. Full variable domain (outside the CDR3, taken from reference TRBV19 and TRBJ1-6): DGGITQSPKYLFRKEGQNVTLSCEQNLNHDAMYWYRQDPGQGLRLIYYSQIVNDFQKGDIAEGYSVSREKKESFPLTVTSAQKNPTAFYLCASSITRTLYNSPLHFGNGTRLTVT.

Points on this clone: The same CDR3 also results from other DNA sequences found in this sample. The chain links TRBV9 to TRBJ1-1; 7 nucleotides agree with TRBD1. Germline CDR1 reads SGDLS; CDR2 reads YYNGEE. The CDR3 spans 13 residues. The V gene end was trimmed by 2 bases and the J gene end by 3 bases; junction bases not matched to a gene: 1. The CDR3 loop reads CASSVDRYTEAFF. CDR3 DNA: TGTGCCAGCAGCGTGGACAGGTACACTGAAGCTTTCTTT.

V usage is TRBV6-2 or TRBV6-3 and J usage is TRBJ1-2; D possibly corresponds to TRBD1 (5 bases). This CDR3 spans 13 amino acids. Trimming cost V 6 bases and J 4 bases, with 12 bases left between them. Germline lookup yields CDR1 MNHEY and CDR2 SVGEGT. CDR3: CASSKGAIYGYTF. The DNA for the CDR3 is TGTGCCAGCAGCAAAGGGGCCATCTATGGCTACACCTTC.

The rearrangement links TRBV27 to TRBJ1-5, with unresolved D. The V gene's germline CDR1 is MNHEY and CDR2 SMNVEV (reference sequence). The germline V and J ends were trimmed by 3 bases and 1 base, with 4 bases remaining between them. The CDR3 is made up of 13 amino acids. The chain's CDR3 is CASSLTSNQPQHF. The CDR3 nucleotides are TGTGCCAGCAGTTTGACAAGCAATCAGCCCCAGCATTTT.

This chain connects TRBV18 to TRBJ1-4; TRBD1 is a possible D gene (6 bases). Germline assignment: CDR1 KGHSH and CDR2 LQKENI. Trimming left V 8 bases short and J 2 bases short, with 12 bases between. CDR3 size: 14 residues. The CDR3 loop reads CASRTDSTNEKLFF. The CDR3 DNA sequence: TGTGCCAGCCGTACGGACAGCACTAATGAAAAACTGTTTTTT.

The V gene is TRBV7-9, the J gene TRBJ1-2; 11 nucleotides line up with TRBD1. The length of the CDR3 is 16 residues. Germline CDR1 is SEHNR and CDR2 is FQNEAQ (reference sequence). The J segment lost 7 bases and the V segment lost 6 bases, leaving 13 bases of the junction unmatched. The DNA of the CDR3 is TGTGCCAGCAGACCTGACGGACAGGGGGCATCAATTGGCTACACCTTC. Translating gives CASRPDGQGASIGYTF. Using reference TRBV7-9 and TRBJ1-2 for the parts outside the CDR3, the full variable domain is DTGVSQNPRHKITKRGQNVTFRCDPISEHNRLYWYRQTLGQGPEFLTYFQNEAQLEKSRLLSDRFSAERPKGSFSTLEIQRTEQGDSAMYLCASRPDGQGASIGYTFGSGTRLTVV.

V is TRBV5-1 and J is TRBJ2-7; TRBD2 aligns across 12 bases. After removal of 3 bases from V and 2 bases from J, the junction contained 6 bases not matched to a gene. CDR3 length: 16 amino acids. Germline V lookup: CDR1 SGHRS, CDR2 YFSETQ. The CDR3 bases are TGCGCCAGCAGCTCCTGGACTAGCGGGGTCCCCTACGAGCAGTACTTC. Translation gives CASSSWTSGVPYEQYF.

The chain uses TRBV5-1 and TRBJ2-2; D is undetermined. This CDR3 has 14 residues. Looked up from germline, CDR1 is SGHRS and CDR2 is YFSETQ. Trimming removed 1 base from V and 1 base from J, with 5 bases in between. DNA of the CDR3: TGCGCCAGCAGCTTGTGGCAGAACACCGGGGAGCTGTTTTTT. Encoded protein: CASSLWQNTGELFF.

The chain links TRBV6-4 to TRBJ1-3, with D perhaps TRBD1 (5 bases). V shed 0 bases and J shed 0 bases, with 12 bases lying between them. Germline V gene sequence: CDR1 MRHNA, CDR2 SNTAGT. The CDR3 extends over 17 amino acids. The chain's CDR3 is CASSDSWGPSSGNTIYF. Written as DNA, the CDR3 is TGTGCCAGCAGTGACTCGTGGGGCCCGAGCTCTGGAAACACCATATATTTT.

The CDR3 protein is CASSPTGVRNIQYF. The CDR3, as DNA: TGTGCCAGCAGCCCCACGGGAGTTCGAAACATTCAGTACTTC. The rearrangement uses TRBV3-1 (or the pseudogene TRBV3-2) and TRBJ2-4, with D tentatively TRBD2 (6 bases). CDR1 LGHDT and CDR2 YNNKEL come from the germline V gene (reference sequence). The CDR3 sequence is 14 residues long. V shed 4 bases and J shed 6 bases, with 13 bases lying between them.

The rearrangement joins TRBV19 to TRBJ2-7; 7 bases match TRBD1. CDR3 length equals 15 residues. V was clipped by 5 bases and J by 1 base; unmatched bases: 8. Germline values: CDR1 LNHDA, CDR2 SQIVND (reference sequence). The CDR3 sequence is CASSFGTVPSYEQYF. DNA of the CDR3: TGTGCCAGTAGTTTCGGGACAGTACCTTCCTACGAGCAGTACTTC.

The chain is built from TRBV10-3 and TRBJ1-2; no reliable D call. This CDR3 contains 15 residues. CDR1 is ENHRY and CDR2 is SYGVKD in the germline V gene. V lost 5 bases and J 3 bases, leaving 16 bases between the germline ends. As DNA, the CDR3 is TGTGCCATCAGTCCAGAAACAACCCCTTACTATGGCTACACCTTC. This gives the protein CAISPETTPYYGYTF.

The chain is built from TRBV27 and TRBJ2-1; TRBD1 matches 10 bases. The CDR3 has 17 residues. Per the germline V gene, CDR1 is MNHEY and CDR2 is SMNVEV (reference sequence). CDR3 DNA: TGTGCTACGGGGCGGGGGTTAGGGGACAGGGGCTACAATGAGCAGTTCTTC. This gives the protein CATGRGLGDRGYNEQFF.

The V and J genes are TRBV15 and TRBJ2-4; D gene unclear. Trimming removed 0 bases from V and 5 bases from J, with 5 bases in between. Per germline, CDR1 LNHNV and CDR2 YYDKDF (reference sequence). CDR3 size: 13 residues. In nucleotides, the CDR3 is TGTGCCACCAGCAGAGATCAGGAAAACATTCAGTACTTC. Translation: CATSRDQENIQYF.

The DNA of the CDR3 is TGTGCCAGCAGTTTGGGCAGGGCCCCCGATAATTCACCCCTCCACTTT. Residues: CASSLGRAPDNSPLHF. The chain carries TRBV28 and TRBJ1-6, with a weak D call TRBD1 (5 bases). Per germline, CDR1 MDHEN and CDR2 SYDVKM. Between the trimmed V and J ends, which lost 3 bases and 5 bases, there was a span of 14 bases. The CDR3 consists of 16 residues.

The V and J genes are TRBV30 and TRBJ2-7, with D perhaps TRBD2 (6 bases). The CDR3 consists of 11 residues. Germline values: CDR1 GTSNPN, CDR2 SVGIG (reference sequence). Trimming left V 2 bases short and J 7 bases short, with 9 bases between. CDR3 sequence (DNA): TGTGCCTGGAGTATGGGAGGAGAGCAGTACTTC. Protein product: CAWSMGGEQYF.

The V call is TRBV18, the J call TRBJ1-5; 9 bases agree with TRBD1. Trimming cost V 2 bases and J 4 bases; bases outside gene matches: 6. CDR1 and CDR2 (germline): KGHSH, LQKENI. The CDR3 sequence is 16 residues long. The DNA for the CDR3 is TGTGCCAGCTCACCAATTGGGACAGGGAGTAATCAGCCCCAGCATTTT. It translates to CASSPIGTGSNQPQHF.

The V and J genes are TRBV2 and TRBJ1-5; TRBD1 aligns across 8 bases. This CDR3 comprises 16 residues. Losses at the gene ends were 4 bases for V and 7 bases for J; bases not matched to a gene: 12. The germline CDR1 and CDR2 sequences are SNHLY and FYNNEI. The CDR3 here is CASSAQGQGASQPQHF. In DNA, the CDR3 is TGTGCCAGCAGTGCTCAAGGACAGGGAGCGTCGCAGCCCCAGCATTTT.